Shown below are 23 T cell receptor beta chains from a single sample sequenced in a study of T cell responses to AZD1222 COVID-19 vaccine (dated by TCRdb to the early 2020s). Preparation of the library involved the immunoSEQ multiplex PCR assay. TCRdb holds this immuneACCESS table with in-frame rearrangements only. Some clones are missing; in checked studies, unresolved V genes explain under half, and the rest has no known cause. The sample table lists some 130,000 clones, over 75% of them with a count of one. Around 8% of the sample goes to the ten largest clones. The time point label, as the study defines it: baseline before first vaccination. The sample was peripheral blood, taken on day 0 of AZD1222 vaccination. These receptor sequences come from an adult in good health.

CDR3 amino acids: CASSPGTPPYEQYF. CDR3 nucleotides: TGTGCCAGCAGCCCCGGGACACCACCCTACGAGCAGTACTTC. This chain joins TRBV7-9 and TRBJ2-7; a weak D match, TRBD1 (6 bases). Germline V lookup: CDR1 SEHNR, CDR2 FQNEAQ (reference sequence). The CDR3 loop spans 14 amino acids. V lost 5 bases and J lost 2, with 13 bases in between.

This sequence joins TRBV7-2 and TRBJ2-3; tentatively, D is TRBD2 (5 bases). Germline assignment: CDR1 SGHTA and CDR2 FQGNSA. There are 12 residues in the CDR3. Trimming took 6 bases from V and 1 from J, leaving 5 bases between them. The CDR3 loop is CASRAGTDTQYF. CDR3 DNA: TGTGCCAGCAGAGCGGGCACAGATACGCAGTATTTT.

This rearrangement joins TRBV5-4 to TRBJ1-1; D is ambiguous. This CDR3 is built from 13 residues. Germline V gene sequence: CDR1 SGHNT, CDR2 YYREEE (reference sequence). V shed 3 bases and J shed 2 bases, with 8 bases lying between them. Here the CDR3 DNA reads TGTGCCAGCAGCTCAGGAATTAACACTGAAGCTTTCTTT. Translation gives CASSSGINTEAFF.

The chain is built from TRBV28 and TRBJ2-3, with TRBD2 as a possible D gene (5 bases). The CDR3 contains 12 residues. Trimming cost V 4 bases and J 6 bases, with 8 bases left between them. Germline values: CDR1 MDHEN, CDR2 SYDVKM. The CDR3 reads CASSWERDTQYF. The CDR3 DNA reads as TGTGCCAGCAGTTGGGAGCGGGATACGCAGTATTTT.

This chain links TRBV28 with TRBJ1-5; D call uncertain. V was cut by 3 bases and J by 3 bases, with 12 bases left in between. The CDR3 has 15 residues. Germline loops: CDR1 MDHEN, CDR2 SYDVKM. CDR3 bases: TGTGCCAGCAGTTTGCGGGGTTTGGTCAATCAGCCCCAGCATTTT. The encoded protein is CASSLRGLVNQPQHF. Full variable domain (outside the CDR3, taken from reference TRBV28 and TRBJ1-5): DVKVTQSSRYLVKRTGEKVFLECVQDMDHENMFWYRQDPGLGLRLIYFSYDVKMKEKGDIPEGYSVSREKKERFSLILESASTNQTSMYLCASSLRGLVNQPQHFGDGTRLSIL.

The rearrangement joins TRBV6-5 to TRBJ2-7; D may be TRBD2 (5 bases). V was trimmed by 6 bases and J by 4 bases, leaving 16 bases between them. Germline assignment: CDR1 MNHEY and CDR2 SVGAGI. The CDR3 has 14 amino acids. Here the CDR3 DNA reads TGTGCCAGCAGGCCGGGTGGGAGCAGGTACGAGCAGTACTTC. Translated: CASRPGGSRYEQYF.

The chain links TRBV18 to TRBJ2-3; no reliable D call. Germline V CDR1 and CDR2: KGHSH, LQKENI. This CDR3 is built from 14 residues. Trimming took off 0 bases at V and 5 bases at J, with 9 bases between the two ends. The CDR3 DNA sequence: TGTGCCAGCTCACCACCGTCTCGAGGAGATACGCAGTATTTT. This translates into CASSPPSRGDTQYF.

This clone turned up a few times. DNA for the CDR3: TGTGCCAGCAGTTTCTCAGGGGGCTCTGAAAAACTGTTTTTT. Protein sequence: CASSFSGGSEKLFF. The chain carries TRBV27 and TRBJ1-4; TRBD1 matches at 8 bases. CDR1 is MNHEY, CDR2 SMNVEV, per germline (reference sequence). The V gene end was trimmed by 3 bases and the J gene end by 7 bases; junction bases not matched to a gene: 4. The CDR3 runs to 14 residues.

The chain's CDR3 is CASSLGQGGVPLHF. The CDR3 region has the DNA TGTGCCAGCAGCTTAGGGCAGGGGGGAGTACCCCTCCACTTT. The V and J genes are TRBV11-2 and TRBJ1-6, with 7 bases fitting TRBD1. V gave up 1 base and J gave up 12 bases; unmatched junction bases: 6. Germline loops: CDR1 SGHAT, CDR2 FQNNGV. This CDR3 has 14 amino acids.

V and J are TRBV7-2 and TRBJ2-3; D remains unclear. Trimming left V 5 bases short and J 5 bases short, with 11 bases between. CDR3 size: 13 residues. Germline CDR1 and CDR2: SGHTA and FQGNSA. The CDR3, as DNA: TGTGCCAGCAGCCCCCCGTCACTAGATACGCAGTATTTT. It is translated as CASSPPSLDTQYF.

The gene calls are TRBV19 and TRBJ1-4; D is unresolved. Trimming shortened V by 3 bases and J by 8 bases, and 16 bases separated the two germline ends. The CDR3 runs 15 residues. Per germline, CDR1 LNHDA and CDR2 SQIVND (reference sequence). CDR3 protein: CASSIGLGSTEKLFF. DNA of the CDR3: TGTGCCAGTAGTATTGGCTTGGGGTCTACGGAAAAACTGTTTTTT.

The genes are TRBV7-9 and TRBJ1-4; no reliable D call. The CDR3 loop spans 13 amino acids. CDR1 is SEHNR, CDR2 FQNEAQ, per germline (reference sequence). V lost 2 bases, J lost 14 bases, and 15 bases lay in between. CDR3 in amino acids: CASSLSTRATLFF. The CDR3 DNA follows: TGTGCCAGCAGCTTATCGACTAGGGCGACCCTGTTTTTT.

The gene calls are TRBV12-3 or TRBV12-4 and TRBJ1-1; D is perhaps TRBD1 (5 bases). The CDR3 length is 13 residues. V lost 3 bases, J lost 1 base, and 6 bases lay in between. As DNA, the CDR3 is TGTGCCAGCAGTTTCACAGGGAACACTGAAGCTTTCTTT. It translates to CASSFTGNTEAFF.

V gene TRBV4-1 combines with J gene TRBJ1-1; D not resolved. V lost 2 bases and J 9 bases, leaving 16 bases between the germline ends. Germline V gene data show CDR1 as MGHRA and CDR2 as YSYEKL. This CDR3 contains 14 residues. The CDR3: CASSQTRLGSQAFF. The CDR3 bases are TGCGCCAGCAGCCAAACCCGCTTGGGGTCGCAAGCTTTCTTT.

This chain links TRBV5-1 with TRBJ2-1, with D tentatively TRBD1 or TRBD2 (5 bases each). The germline CDR1 and CDR2 sequences are SGHRS and YFSETQ. The CDR3 consists of 16 residues. V shed 4 bases and J shed 7 bases, with 21 bases lying between them. The CDR3 loop reads CASSANTGGGRNEQFF. The CDR3 nucleotides read TGCGCCAGCAGCGCTAATACAGGTGGGGGACGGAATGAGCAGTTCTTC.

The genes are TRBV7-8 and TRBJ1-5; 7 bases align to TRBD1. V dropped 0 bases and J dropped 0; count of bases not matched to a gene: 5. The CDR3 is 17 amino acids. CDR1 is SGHVS and CDR2 is FQNEAQ in the germline V gene. The chain's CDR3 is CASSLAQGENSNQPQHF. The CDR3 coding sequence is TGTGCCAGCAGCTTAGCGCAGGGGGAGAATAGCAATCAGCCCCAGCATTTT.

This clone was picked up one time. This chain joins TRBV2 and TRBJ2-1; 14 bases are shared with TRBD2. CDR1 is SNHLY and CDR2 is FYNNEI in the germline V gene. The junction had 5 bases not matched to a gene; V was cut back by 6 bases and J by 7 bases. This CDR3 is 15 amino acids long. CDR3 sequence: CASRGLAGAFNEQFF. Here the CDR3 DNA reads TGTGCCAGCAGGGGACTAGCGGGAGCGTTTAATGAGCAGTTCTTC.

This CDR3 reads CASSTRTVYGYTF. For the CDR3, the DNA is TGTGCCAGCAGTACCCGGACGGTTTATGGCTACACCTTC. V is TRBV6-5 and J is TRBJ1-2; D unclear. The CDR3 is 13 residues long. Germline lookup yields CDR1 MNHEY and CDR2 SVGAGI. Trimming took 5 bases from V and 5 from J, leaving 12 bases between them.

CDR3 DNA sequence: TGCGCCAGCAGCCAAGTTGGTTGGACTGAAGCTTTCTTT. Protein product: CASSQVGWTEAFF. The chain carries TRBV4-1 and TRBJ1-1; D gene uncertain. Trimming removed 1 base from V and 5 bases from J, with 8 bases in between. CDR3 length: 13 amino acids. The germline CDR1 and CDR2 sequences are MGHRA and YSYEKL.

The chain links TRBV6-5 to TRBJ2-3, with 8 bases identical to TRBD1. V lost 4 bases and J lost 4; bases outside the gene matches: 4. CDR3 length equals 14 residues. Germline V gene sequence: CDR1 MNHEY, CDR2 SVGAGI. CDR3 bases: TGTGCCAGCAGTTGGACAGGGAAGGCAGATACGCAGTATTTT. Protein sequence: CASSWTGKADTQYF.

V and J are TRBV5-8 and TRBJ2-3; D is unclear. The germline gives CDR1 SGHTS, CDR2 YDEGEE. This CDR3 is 15 amino acids long. V dropped 0 bases and J dropped 0 bases, with 8 bases sitting between them. CDR3 in amino acids: CASSLAQLSTDTQYF. In DNA, the CDR3 is TGTGCCAGCAGCTTGGCACAACTTAGCACAGATACGCAGTATTTT.

A single count supports this clone. The genes are TRBV7-2 and TRBJ2-5, with 7 nucleotides matching TRBD2. V lost 4 bases, J lost 4 bases, and 12 bases stayed unmatched. Germline CDR1 SGHTA, CDR2 FQGNSA. This CDR3 comprises 16 residues. The CDR3 is CASSSTGMLAVETQYF. CDR3 coding DNA: TGTGCCAGCAGCTCAACCGGGATGCTAGCGGTAGAGACCCAGTACTTC.

This chain links TRBV27 with TRBJ1-1; D might be TRBD1 (6 bases). In germline, CDR1 is MNHEY, CDR2 SMNVEV (reference sequence). CDR3 length: 14 amino acids. Trimming removed 6 bases at V and 3 bases at J, with 14 bases between. The CDR3 spells CASSLRGVHTEAFF. In DNA form, the CDR3 reads TGTGCCAGCAGCCTAAGGGGGGTCCACACTGAAGCTTTCTTT.